These T cell receptor beta chains were read from a single sample in a study of radiation and T cells in renal cell carcinoma. Using immunoSEQ multiplex PCR, the repertoire was profiled, and TCRdb retains in-frame clones only, with some absent. The sample has about 140,000 clones, less than 85% seen once. Source: blood, taken from a patient whose treatment included radiotherapy and nephrectomy. These receptors came from a woman between 50 and 59 years old with renal cell carcinoma. CDR3s include the opening cysteine and the closing phenylalanine or tryptophan. A D gene is named only where the DNA matches it firmly. Some rows mark clone size as missing; the rest say once, few, many or name a class of expanded clone.

TRBJ1-5 - - TRBV7-2 CASSSTDSNQPQHF TGTGCCAGCAGCTCGACAGATAGCAATCAGCCCCAGCATTTT
TRBJ2-1 many TRBD2 TRBV27 CASSWSSGSNEQFF TGTGCCAGCAGTTGGTCTAGCGGGAGCAATGAGCAGTTCTTC
TRBJ2-7 once - TRBV5-4 CASSLEQGPYEQYF TGTGCCAGCAGCTTGGAACAGGGCCCCTACGAGCAGTACTTC
TRBJ2-3 - - TRBV7-2 CASSTGTITDTQYF TGTGCCAGCAGCACAGGGACTATCACAGATACGCAGTATTTT
TRBJ1-1 few - TRBV11-3 CASSLTGGAEAFF TGTGCCAGCAGCTTAACGGGAGGCGCTGAAGCTTTCTTT
TRBJ1-4 - TRBD1 TRBV7-9 CASSWTGGIEEKLFF TGTGCCAGCAGCTGGACAGGGGGGATAGAAGAAAAACTGTTTTTT
TRBJ2-1 - - TRBV20-1 CSAYNNEQFF TGCAGTGCCTACAACAATGAGCAGTTCTTC
TRBJ2-7 - TRBD1 TRBV28 CASSRLGGQGYEQYF TGTGCCAGCAGCAGGTTGGGGGGACAGGGGTACGAGCAGTACTTC
TRBJ1-2 - TRBD1 TRBV5-6 CASSLANRGGYTF TGTGCCAGCAGCTTGGCGAACAGGGGTGGCTACACCTTC
TRBJ2-5 - - TRBV7-2 CASNPYRGTQETQYF TGTGCCAGCAACCCTTACAGAGGGACCCAAGAGACCCAGTACTTC
TRBJ2-7 few TRBD2 TRBV10-3 CATELSREAEQYF TGTGCCACCGAACTCTCCCGGGAGGCCGAGCAGTACTTC
TRBJ2-7 few - TRBV6-4 CASSEARPYEQYF TGTGCCAGCAGTGAGGCTCGCCCCTACGAGCAGTACTTC
TRBJ2-1 - - TRBV5-4 CASSLSGAYNEQFF TGTGCCAGCAGCTTGTCGGGAGCCTACAATGAGCAGTTCTTC
TRBJ1-3 - - TRBV7-9 CASSLDQGRNTIYF TGTGCCAGCAGCTTAGACCAGGGTAGAAACACCATATATTTT
TRBJ1-1 - - TRBV5-4 CASSPGGGVNTEAFF TGTGCCAGCAGCCCCGGTGGTGGTGTGAACACTGAAGCTTTCTTT
TRBJ1-2 - - TRBV18 CASSPRREDGYTF TGTGCCAGCTCACCACGCAGGGAGGATGGCTACACCTTC
TRBJ2-7 - TRBD1 TRBV10-3 CAIRGAGTGQLEQYF TGTGCCATCAGAGGGGCCGGGACAGGCCAGCTCGAGCAGTACTTC
TRBJ1-1 - - TRBV5-4 CASSQQTANTEAFF TGTGCCAGCAGCCAGCAGACAGCCAACACTGAAGCTTTCTTT
TRBJ1-5 - - TRBV20-1 CSAADWAQHF TGCAGTGCTGCCGACTGGGCCCAGCATTTT
TRBJ1-4 - TRBD1 TRBV6-5 CASRDRGLGDEKLFF TGTGCCAGCAGGGACAGGGGGCTAGGAGATGAAAAACTGTTTTTT